The clone carrying this T cell receptor beta chain was detected only a few times. The antigen remains unidentified. From RNA transcripts, TCR beta CDR3 regions were amplified. The TCR CDR3 first-round RT-PCR relied on the HTBI primer set. In TCRdb, the multiplex PCR reads were re-called with MiXCR into one record per CDR3 protein. The sample contains over 650,000 distinct CDR3 sequences, 15% to 20% of which appear only once. No progression to ophthalmopathy during 18 months of follow-up defined stable disease. The sample originates from a study of T cells in Graves' hyperthyroidism and ophthalmopathy. Study observations and caveats: Ophthalmopathy could be told apart from stable hyperthyroidism with a 13 V-J model. Ophthalmopathy was identified by the model a median 6.5 months ahead of onset. Most thyroid clonotypes that were expanded above 0.001 also turned up in blood.

V was pared by 2 bases and J by 4 bases, with 16 bases between. The CDR3 has 16 residues. In germline, CDR1 is MGHRA, CDR2 YSYEKL. The specimen was blood. The V gene is TRBV4-1, the J gene TRBJ2-3; D is possibly TRBD1 (6 bases). The origin of this receptor is a man aged 18 to 30 with Graves' hyperthyroidism. The CDR3 loop is CASSQLRSGVADTQYF. For the CDR3, the DNA is TGCGCCAGCAGCCAACTCCGATCAGGGGTGGCAGATACGCAGTATTTT.